This passage covers 21 T cell receptor beta chains from one sample sequenced in a study of Tregs in tolerant kidney transplant recipients. TCRdb keeps only in-frame clones here, not all; method: immunoSEQ multiplex PCR. The table records some 110,000 clones, 85% to 95% of them present only once. The sequencing input was CD4+ T cells from blood. All receptors come from a human donor in good health.

Only one count was recorded for this clone. This rearrangement joins TRBV5-1 to TRBJ2-7, with D perhaps given as TRBD1 or TRBD2 (5 bases each). The V end lost 4 bases, the J end lost 1 base, and 9 bases lay between the germline ends. Germline CDR1 and CDR2: SGHRS and YFSETQ. CDR3 length equals 13 residues. The CDR3 spells CASSRDPSYEQYF. The CDR3 DNA reads TGCGCCAGCAGCAGGGACCCGTCCTACGAGCAGTACTTC.

The chain couples TRBV19 to TRBJ1-1, with unresolved D. Trimming removed 7 bases from V and 1 base from J, with 10 bases in between. Germline CDR1 is LNHDA and CDR2 is SQIVND (reference sequence). The CDR3 is made up of 13 amino acids. DNA for the CDR3: TGTGCCAGTACCTATCGGAGGAACACTGAAGCTTTCTTT. It codes for CASTYRRNTEAFF.

The chain carries TRBV14 and TRBJ1-1; D remains unclear. The germline CDR1 and CDR2 sequences are SGHDN and FVKESK. The V end was cut by 1 base, the J end by 1 base, with 7 bases between. This CDR3 has 14 amino acids. The DNA of the CDR3 is TGTGCCAGCAGCCAAGTAAACGGGAACACTGAAGCTTTCTTT. Encoded protein: CASSQVNGNTEAFF.

This rearrangement joins TRBV5-1 to TRBJ2-7; D gene unclear. V was shortened by 1 base and J by 3 bases, with 23 bases between the two germline ends. The CDR3 length is 18 residues. Germline V CDR1 and CDR2: SGHRS, YFSETQ. The CDR3 loop reads CASSLPSGLYGSYYEQYF. Written as DNA, the CDR3 is TGCGCCAGCAGCTTGCCGAGTGGGTTATACGGATCCTACTACGAGCAGTACTTC.

This sequence joins TRBV5-1 and TRBJ1-2, with a possible D match to TRBD1 (6 bases). The germline gives CDR1 SGHRS, CDR2 YFSETQ. The CDR3 extends over 14 amino acids. V was shortened by 2 bases and J by 3 bases, with 11 bases between the two germline ends. The CDR3 sequence: CASSFQGGDYGYTF. The CDR3 nucleotides are TGCGCCAGCAGCTTCCAAGGGGGAGACTATGGCTACACCTTC.

The chain has TRBV6-1 and TRBJ2-7; D gene unclear. This CDR3 spans 15 amino acids. Germline-derived CDR1 and CDR2 are MNHNS and SASEGT. V dropped 11 bases and J dropped 0 bases, with 20 bases sitting between them. CDR3 nucleotides: TGTGCCGTCCAAAGAACAGCGCGAAGCTCCTACGAGCAGTACTTC. This encodes CAVQRTARSSYEQYF.

This clone occurred once. The rearrangement joins TRBV6-1 to TRBJ1-1; D is unresolved. The CDR3 totals 13 residues. V was cut by 3 bases and J by 4 bases, with 9 bases left in between. Germline V lookup: CDR1 MNHNS, CDR2 SASEGT. This CDR3 reads CASSERHGTEAFF. For the CDR3, the DNA is TGTGCCAGCAGTGAGCGACATGGCACTGAAGCTTTCTTT.

The J gene is TRBJ2-6, the V gene TRBV2; D is perhaps TRBD1 or TRBD2 (5 bases each). The CDR3 extends over 14 amino acids. Germline V lookup: CDR1 SNHLY, CDR2 FYNNEI. Trimming took 8 bases from V and 4 from J, leaving 12 bases between them. The CDR3 bases are TGTGCCAGCGGGACCGCGGCGGGGGCCAACGTCCTGACTTTC. Translation: CASGTAAGANVLTF.

Comments on this clone: Within the sample, other DNA sequences also encode this same CDR3. CDR3: CASSIQGSGNTIYF. CDR3 nucleotides: TGCGCCAGCAGCATCCAGGGGTCTGGAAACACCATATATTTT. The chain links TRBV5-1 to TRBJ1-3; TRBD1 might be the D (6 bases). Trimming took 4 bases from V and 1 from J, leaving 9 bases between them. CDR3 length equals 14 residues. In germline, CDR1 is SGHRS, CDR2 YFSETQ.

The rearrangement joins TRBV7-9 to TRBJ1-2, with D unclear. V was clipped by 5 bases and J by 2 bases, with 18 bases between them. Germline lookup yields CDR1 SEHNR and CDR2 FQNEAQ (reference sequence). The CDR3 has 16 residues. CDR3: CASSQTGRGKNYGYTF. The CDR3 bases are TGTGCCAGCAGCCAGACGGGTCGGGGAAAGAACTATGGCTACACCTTC.

The CDR3 DNA sequence: TGTGCCAGCAACCACAAGGTCGGCACTGAAGCTTTCTTT. Amino acid sequence: CASNHKVGTEAFF. V gene TRBV7-9 combines with J gene TRBJ1-1; D is undetermined. V lost 7 bases to trimming and J lost 4 bases, with 13 bases between them. CDR1 is SEHNR, CDR2 FQNEAQ, per germline (reference sequence). The CDR3 loop spans 13 amino acids.

The chain combines TRBV5-4 with TRBJ2-3; 7 bases fit TRBD2. Trimming removed 4 bases from V and 5 bases from J; junction bases left unmatched: 10. The CDR3 runs 15 residues. Germline loops: CDR1 SGHNT, CDR2 YYREEE (reference sequence). The CDR3 loop reads CASSVGTNTQDTQYF. DNA of the CDR3: TGTGCCAGCAGCGTGGGGACTAATACACAAGATACGCAGTATTTT.

This clone has a single count. The V and J genes are TRBV7-9 and TRBJ2-7, with D possibly matching TRBD1 (6 bases). CDR3 length: 15 residues. Trimming removed 0 bases from V and 6 bases from J, with 15 bases in between. Per germline, CDR1 SEHNR and CDR2 FQNEAQ (reference sequence). CDR3 in DNA: TGTGCCAGCAGCTTAGCACAGGGTAGGGAGCTCGAGCAGTACTTC. Translated: CASSLAQGRELEQYF.

This chain connects TRBV14 to TRBJ1-2; D is possibly TRBD1 (6 bases). The V end was cut by 1 base, the J end by 1 base, with 10 bases between. Per germline, CDR1 SGHDN and CDR2 FVKESK. This CDR3 comprises 15 residues. As DNA, the CDR3 is TGTGCCAGCAGCCAAGCCGGGACATATAACTATGGCTACACCTTC. This gives the protein CASSQAGTYNYGYTF.

V and J are TRBV5-4 and TRBJ2-1, with D tentatively TRBD2 (6 bases). V lost 4 bases to trimming and J lost 7 bases, with 30 bases between them. The CDR3 length is 19 residues. In germline, CDR1 is SGHNT, CDR2 YYREEE (reference sequence). The CDR3 loop reads CASSARAPGRASVGNEQFF. CDR3 nucleotides: TGTGCCAGCAGCGCAAGGGCTCCGGGGCGTGCTAGCGTAGGTAATGAGCAGTTCTTC.

The chain has TRBV5-1 and TRBJ1-1; 8 nucleotides agree with TRBD1. The V segment lost 4 bases and the J segment 1 base; nucleotides outside the gene matches: 3. CDR1 is SGHRS, CDR2 YFSETQ, per germline. This CDR3 is built from 14 residues. The CDR3 region has the DNA TGCGCCAGCAGCCCCGGGACAGGGAACACTGAAGCTTTCTTT. Residues: CASSPGTGNTEAFF.

This clone has just one count. This chain joins TRBV5-6 and TRBJ2-1; no firm D call. CDR3 length equals 15 residues. Germline CDR1 and CDR2: SGHDT and YYEEEE. Between the trimmed V and J ends, which lost 4 bases and 0 bases, there was a span of 11 bases. CDR3 protein: CASSPGRDSYNEQFF. CDR3 coding DNA: TGTGCCAGCAGCCCCGGGCGCGACTCCTACAATGAGCAGTTCTTC.

The rearrangement links TRBV10-2 to TRBJ1-1; D perhaps matches TRBD1 (5 bases). The CDR3 has 13 residues. Germline CDR1 is WSHSY and CDR2 is SAAADI. Trimming pared 6 bases from V and 4 bases from J, leaving 12 bases between. This chain's CDR3 is CASRLRDPTEAFF. The CDR3 DNA sequence: TGCGCCAGCAGGTTAAGGGACCCCACTGAAGCTTTCTTT.

The chain couples TRBV5-1 to TRBJ2-5, with TRBD1 matching 8 bases. The CDR3 loop spans 15 amino acids. Losses at the gene ends were 2 bases for V and 6 bases for J; bases not matched to a gene: 9. Looked up from germline, CDR1 is SGHRS and CDR2 is YFSETQ. The CDR3 is CASSFDRGPGQTQYF. The CDR3 DNA reads TGCGCCAGCAGCTTTGACAGGGGACCCGGGCAGACCCAGTACTTC.

V gene TRBV25-1 combines with J gene TRBJ2-7, with D hard to call. V was shortened by 3 bases and J by 3 bases, with 6 bases between the two germline ends. This CDR3 spans 12 amino acids. Germline V gene data show CDR1 as MGHDK and CDR2 as SYGVNS. The CDR3 region is CASSDTIYEQYF. Here the CDR3 DNA reads TGTGCCAGCAGTGATACGATCTACGAGCAGTACTTC.

The chain employs TRBV18 and TRBJ1-3, with D possibly TRBD1 on 5 matching bases. Between the trimmed V and J ends, which lost 2 bases and 2 bases, there was a span of 10 bases. This CDR3 is built from 15 residues. CDR1 KGHSH and CDR2 LQKENI come from the germline V gene. The CDR3 sequence is CASSPYEGPGNTIYF. Here the CDR3 DNA reads TGTGCCAGCTCACCATACGAGGGGCCTGGAAACACCATATATTTT.